The 28 T cell receptor beta chains listed next were all sequenced from one sample in a study of blood T cell repertoires in COVID-19 (TCRdb year 2020). Libraries were constructed by the immunoSEQ multiplex PCR assay. Entries here come from immuneACCESS through TCRdb and include only in-frame sequences with V and J called. Some clones fail to appear in such tables; in the studies checked, an unresolved V gene covers under half of the shortfall, and the cause of the remainder is unknown. This sample gives fewer than 30,000 clones in total; approximately 87% of them show up just once. The ten largest clones represent around 15% of the sample. Sample: peripheral blood. The origin of the receptors is a man aged 70 or older with active COVID-19.

In its sample, this clone was seen once. The rearrangement joins TRBV5-1 to TRBJ2-7; 10 nucleotides match TRBD1. Germline lookup yields CDR1 SGHRS and CDR2 YFSETQ. CDR3 length: 14 residues. J was trimmed by 7 bases and V by 3 bases; bases with no gene match: 7. In nucleotides, the CDR3 is TGCGCCAGCAGCTCGACAGGGGGCCAGTGGGAGCAGTACTTC. It codes for CASSSTGGQWEQYF.

This rearrangement joins TRBV29-1 to TRBJ1-4; the D is unclear. Trimming removed 1 base from V and 0 bases from J, with 6 bases in between. This CDR3 has 14 residues. Germline values: CDR1 SQVTM, CDR2 ANQGSEA. CDR3 bases: TGCAGCGTTGAAGGGGAGGCAACTAATGAAAAACTGTTTTTT. Its protein is CSVEGEATNEKLFF.

The chain links TRBV19 to TRBJ1-2; no definite D call. CDR3 size: 14 residues. V was shortened by 3 bases and J by 3 bases, with 11 bases between the two germline ends. In germline, CDR1 is LNHDA, CDR2 SQIVND (reference sequence). Written as DNA, the CDR3 is TGTGCCAGTAGTATCTCAGGCGTACACTATGGCTACACCTTC. This gives the protein CASSISGVHYGYTF.

CDR3 sequence: CASSDGTAIHYEKLFF. The CDR3 nucleotides are TGTGCCAGCAGTGACGGGACAGCTATTCACTATGAAAAACTGTTTTTT. The J gene is TRBJ1-4, the V gene TRBV6-1, with 7 bases lining up with TRBD1. Germline values: CDR1 MNHNS, CDR2 SASEGT. The V and J ends lost 3 bases and 6 bases, in that order; junction bases with no gene match: 10. There are 16 residues in the CDR3.

The chain joins TRBV7-6 to TRBJ1-1, with TRBD1 matching 7 bases. The CDR3 spans 15 residues. The trim removed 1 base at V and 2 bases at J, leaving 4 bases unmatched. In germline, CDR1 is SGHVS, CDR2 FNYEAQ. The CDR3 protein is CASSLVAGGNTEAFF. The CDR3 DNA reads TGTGCCAGCAGCTTAGTGGCAGGGGGAAACACTGAAGCTTTCTTT. The complete variable domain, with remaining parts taken from reference TRBV7-6 and TRBJ1-1, reads GAGVSQSPRYKVTKRGQDVALRCDPISGHVSLYWYRQALGQGPEFLTYFNYEAQQDKSGLPNDRFSAERPEGSISTLTIQRTEQRDSAMYRCASSLVAGGNTEAFFGQGTRLTVV.

This chain joins TRBV15 and TRBJ2-6; 9 nucleotides match TRBD1. CDR3 length: 18 residues. The ends lost 5 bases at V and 2 bases at J; junction bases unmatched: 10. Germline loops: CDR1 LNHNV, CDR2 YYDKDF (reference sequence). The CDR3 DNA is TGTGCCACCAGCGACAGGGGGTTAGGGGCCCCTGGGGCCAACGTCCTGACTTTC. Translating it yields CATSDRGLGAPGANVLTF. Using reference TRBV15 and TRBJ2-6 for the parts outside the CDR3, the full variable domain is DAMVIQNPRYQVTQFGKPVTLSCSQTLNHNVMYWYQQKSSQAPKLLFHYYDKDFNNEADTPDNFQSRRPNTSFCFLDIRSPGLGDTAMYLCATSDRGLGAPGANVLTFGAGSRLTVL.

The rearrangement links TRBV2 to TRBJ1-3; D is perhaps TRBD1 (5 bases). CDR1 SNHLY and CDR2 FYNNEI come from the germline V gene. V lost 6 bases and J lost 8, with 14 bases in between. The CDR3 spans 13 residues. CDR3 DNA: TGTGCCAGCAGGGGGCAGGGAAGAGACACCATATATTTT. Its protein is CASRGQGRDTIYF. The variable domain in full, completed from reference TRBV2 and TRBJ1-3, reads EPEVTQTPSHQVTQMGQEVILRCVPISNHLYFYWYRQILGQKVEFLVSFYNNEISEKSEIFDDQFSVERPDGSNFTLKIRSTKLEDSAMYFCASRGQGRDTIYFGEGSWLTVV.

This clone has a single count. The chain is built from TRBV11-2 and TRBJ1-1; tentatively, D is TRBD1 (6 bases). This CDR3 spans 17 amino acids. V lost 7 bases and J 0 bases, leaving 21 bases between the germline ends. Looked up from germline, CDR1 is SGHAT and CDR2 is FQNNGV. The CDR3 here is CASTSGRGYGMNTEAFF. The CDR3 coding sequence is TGTGCCAGCACCTCCGGCAGGGGTTATGGTATGAACACTGAAGCTTTCTTT.

The V and J genes are TRBV4-1 and TRBJ1-1, with a weak D call TRBD1 (5 bases). Germline V lookup: CDR1 MGHRA, CDR2 YSYEKL. The CDR3 has 13 residues. V was clipped by 0 bases and J by 7 bases, with 9 bases between them. CDR3 nucleotide sequence: TGCGCCAGCAGCCAAGACGGCAGGGTTGAAGCTTTCTTT. Translation: CASSQDGRVEAFF.

The chain couples TRBV9 to TRBJ1-5; D gene uncertain. Between the trimmed V and J ends, which lost 0 bases and 3 bases, there was a span of 10 bases. This CDR3 spans 15 amino acids. Germline CDR1 reads SGDLS; CDR2 reads YYNGEE. CDR3 sequence reads: CASSVGGASNQPQHF. The CDR3 DNA sequence: TGTGCCAGCAGCGTAGGCGGCGCTTCCAATCAGCCCCAGCATTTT.

This chain joins TRBV6-5 and TRBJ1-6; D not certain. V was clipped by 0 bases and J by 8 bases, with 8 bases between them. There are 14 residues in the CDR3. Germline V lookup: CDR1 MNHEY, CDR2 SVGAGI. The CDR3, as DNA: TGTGCCAGCAGTTACTCTTGGCTGGATTCACCCCTCCACTTT. It translates to CASSYSWLDSPLHF.

This clone showed up just once. The chain combines TRBV2 with TRBJ2-3; TRBD2 is a possible D gene (6 bases). The length of the CDR3 is 17 residues. CDR1 is SNHLY and CDR2 is FYNNEI in the germline V gene. Trimming pared 7 bases from V and 3 bases from J, leaving 23 bases between. CDR3 coding DNA: TGTGCCAGCAAAGAAAAGGTCAGTCAACGGGGGACAGATACGCAGTATTTT. It is translated as CASKEKVSQRGTDTQYF.

The chain carries TRBV7-9 and TRBJ1-2, with D possibly matching TRBD1 (5 bases). With 5 bases removed from V and 2 bases from J, the gap between germline ends came to 21 bases. Germline V gene sequence: CDR1 SEHNR, CDR2 FQNEAQ (reference sequence). There are 17 residues in the CDR3. The CDR3 DNA follows: TGTGCCAGCAGCCCACGGGGGGTCGAGGGTTGGAACTATGGCTACACCTTC. Translation gives CASSPRGVEGWNYGYTF.

This clone was picked up one time. The rearrangement joins TRBV3-1 (or the pseudogene TRBV3-2) to TRBJ2-4; the D is unclear. Germline CDR1 and CDR2: LGHDT and YNNKEL (reference sequence). The ends were cut back, 3 bases at V and 0 bases at J, with 12 bases in the middle. The CDR3 is 16 amino acids. CDR3 region: CASSHQRQIAKNIQYF. For the CDR3, the DNA is TGTGCCAGCAGCCACCAACGCCAGATAGCCAAAAACATTCAGTACTTC.

The genes are TRBV5-4 and TRBJ2-7, with D uncertain. V was shortened by 3 bases and J by 6 bases, with 7 bases between the two germline ends. CDR3 size: 11 residues. Germline CDR1 is SGHNT and CDR2 is YYREEE (reference sequence). The CDR3 loop reads CASSSLGEQYF. DNA of the CDR3: TGTGCCAGCAGCTCCCTCGGCGAGCAGTACTTC.

There are a few counts of this clone. The same CDR3 also results from other DNA sequences found in this sample. This chain links TRBV29-1 with TRBJ2-7; 8 bases agree with TRBD2. Losses at the gene ends were 0 bases for V and 7 bases for J; bases not matched to a gene: 11. The CDR3 consists of 15 residues. Germline V lookup: CDR1 SQVTM, CDR2 ANQGSEA. CDR3 in DNA: TGCAGCGTTGAAGATTTTAACCGGGGGGGAGGGGAGCAGTACTTC. This gives the protein CSVEDFNRGGGEQYF.

The chain is built from TRBV6-1 and TRBJ1-1; 8 positions agree with TRBD1. Unmatched junction bases numbered 4, after V lost 2 bases and J lost 5 bases. The V gene's germline CDR1 is MNHNS and CDR2 SASEGT. The CDR3 consists of 14 residues. This chain's CDR3 is CASSEQGARTEAFF. CDR3 DNA sequence: TGTGCCAGCAGTGAACAGGGGGCGCGGACTGAAGCTTTCTTT.

The chain couples TRBV28 to TRBJ1-2; 10 bases match TRBD1. This CDR3 spans 13 amino acids. V lost 8 bases and J lost 8; bases outside the gene matches: 8. CDR1 is MDHEN, CDR2 SYDVKM, per germline. As DNA, the CDR3 is TGTGCCAGCTATAGACAGGGGGCGCGGGGCTACACCTTC. Translating gives CASYRQGARGYTF.

CDR3 region: CASSQAGTGGSNQPQHF. The CDR3 DNA follows: TGCGCCAGCAGCCAAGCCGGGACAGGGGGATCCAATCAGCCCCAGCATTTT. The chain is built from TRBV4-1 and TRBJ1-5; 11 bases match TRBD1. This CDR3 has 17 residues. Germline-derived CDR1 and CDR2 are MGHRA and YSYEKL. The trim removed 1 base at V and 3 bases at J, leaving 5 bases unmatched.

In its sample, this clone was seen a few times. The gene calls are TRBV10-3 and TRBJ1-2, with D unclear. Trimming took 6 bases from V and 5 from J, leaving 13 bases between them. Germline CDR1 and CDR2: ENHRY and SYGVKD. This CDR3 is 13 amino acids long. CDR3 loop: CAIRFVEGYGYTF. CDR3 DNA: TGTGCCATCAGATTCGTTGAGGGTTATGGCTACACCTTC.

This clone occurred a few times. The V and J genes are TRBV19 and TRBJ2-7; D unresolved. Between the trimmed V and J ends, which lost 3 bases and 4 bases, there was a span of 10 bases. Germline-derived CDR1 and CDR2 are LNHDA and SQIVND (reference sequence). The CDR3 spans 13 residues. The CDR3 DNA reads as TGTGCCAGTAGTATCTCCTTAGATTACGAGCAGTACTTC. Amino acid sequence: CASSISLDYEQYF.

The chain carries TRBV2 and TRBJ2-1; 7 bases agree with TRBD2. The CDR3 runs 13 residues. CDR1 and CDR2 (germline): SNHLY, FYNNEI. The V gene end was trimmed by 5 bases and the J gene end by 10 bases; junction bases not matched to a gene: 8. In DNA form, the CDR3 reads TGTGCCAGCAGTCTCGGGGGGATTGACGAGCAGTTCTTC. It translates to CASSLGGIDEQFF. The complete variable domain, with remaining parts taken from reference TRBV2 and TRBJ2-1, reads EPEVTQTPSHQVTQMGQEVILRCVPISNHLYFYWYRQILGQKVEFLVSFYNNEISEKSEIFDDQFSVERPDGSNFTLKIRSTKLEDSAMYFCASSLGGIDEQFFGPGTRLTVL.

The chain employs TRBV6-5 and TRBJ1-1; 7 positions agree with TRBD1. V gave up 3 bases and J gave up 4 bases; unmatched junction bases: 2. CDR3 length equals 13 residues. CDR1 and CDR2 (germline): MNHEY, SVGAGI. CDR3 DNA: TGTGCCAGCAGTTATCACAGGGGCACTGAAGCTTTCTTT. As protein: CASSYHRGTEAFF.

V usage is TRBV11-2 and J usage is TRBJ2-1; tentative D call: TRBD1 (6 bases). The CDR3 covers 15 residues. Germline values: CDR1 SGHAT, CDR2 FQNNGV. Trimming cost V 5 bases and J 2 bases, with 13 bases left between them. The CDR3 loop is CASSQQGRPYNEQFF. CDR3 in DNA: TGTGCCAGCAGCCAACAGGGACGGCCCTACAATGAGCAGTTCTTC.

The CDR3 here is CASSLYGGFYGYTF. The CDR3, as DNA: TGTGCCAGCAGTTTATACGGGGGGTTCTATGGCTACACCTTC. The chain couples TRBV28 to TRBJ1-2, with a weak D call TRBD1 (5 bases). From germline, CDR1 is MDHEN and CDR2 SYDVKM. This CDR3 has 14 residues. The V end lost 1 base, the J end lost 4 bases, and 10 bases lay between the germline ends.

This clone was seen a single time. This rearrangement joins TRBV6-5 to TRBJ2-6, with 8 nucleotides matching TRBD1. The V gene end was trimmed by 7 bases and the J gene end by 4 bases; junction bases not matched to a gene: 6. The CDR3 runs to 15 residues. Germline CDR1 is MNHEY and CDR2 is SVGAGI. CDR3 amino acids: CASTRTGSGANVLTF. CDR3 sequence (DNA): TGTGCCAGCACTAGGACAGGGTCCGGGGCCAACGTCCTGACTTTC.

The chain has TRBV6-6 and TRBJ2-3, with a weak D call TRBD2 (6 bases). Germline CDR1 is MNHNY and CDR2 is SVGAGI (reference sequence). The CDR3 sequence is 14 residues long. With 2 bases removed from V and 8 bases from J, the gap between germline ends came to 14 bases. The CDR3 spells CASSYDPGVRTQYF. CDR3 in DNA: TGTGCCAGCAGTTACGATCCGGGGGTGCGTACGCAGTATTTT.

V is TRBV7-9 and J is TRBJ1-3, with a possible D match to TRBD1 (5 bases). V was shortened by 0 bases and J by 4 bases, with 10 bases between the two germline ends. Germline assignment: CDR1 SEHNR and CDR2 FQNEAQ (reference sequence). The CDR3 loop spans 15 amino acids. As DNA, the CDR3 is TGTGCCAGCAGCTTAGCTGCCAGGGTCGGAAACACCATATATTTT. This encodes CASSLAARVGNTIYF.